This record looks at one T cell receptor (beta chain) sequence and its context. These data come from a study of PD-L1 blockade in urothelial cancer. Study details: Each participant's history included 0 to 3 prior chemotherapy regimens.

The method was immunoSEQ multiplex PCR; TCRdb's version includes in-frame clones alone and lacks a portion of them. The table includes around 110,000 clones, roughly 89% detected once. Time point in this sample: peripheral blood 6 weeks after treatment start. Each patient presented with locally advanced or metastatic urothelial carcinoma. The sample here was PBMCs, taken around atezolizumab (anti-PD-L1) treatment. The receptor was isolated from a man in his sixties with urothelial cancer.

The CDR3 DNA sequence: TGTGCCAGTAGCCCAGGACTAGATCAAGAGACCCAGTACTTC. Encoded protein: CASSPGLDQETQYF. The V and J genes are TRBV19 and TRBJ2-5; 7 bases fit TRBD2. With 6 bases clipped from V and 2 bases from J, the junction kept 6 bases outside the gene matches. The CDR3 extends over 14 amino acids. Germline assignment: CDR1 LNHDA and CDR2 SQIVND (reference sequence).